The following is a T cell receptor (beta chain) sequence with its context. This specimen belongs to a study of shared clonotypes between healthy human individuals. Naive CD8 cells, CD45RO-negative and positively selected for CCR7, excluded terminally differentiated effector memory CD45RA+ cells. The junction had 8 bases not matched to a gene; V was cut back by 6 bases and J by 6 bases. This CDR3 region has 14 residues. Per germline, CDR1 SQVTM and CDR2 ANQGSEA. Measured with immunoSEQ multiplex PCR; TCRdb has only the in-frame clones, and not every one. The sample contains about 2,100,000 clones, about 92% of which appear only once.

The sequencing input was naive CD8+ T cells from PBMCs. This clonotype was obtained from a young man in good health. Some clones in this sample may be carry-over from other donors' samples. This chain uses TRBV29-1 with TRBJ1-5; 10 bases map to TRBD1. The CDR3 sequence: CSVRDRGLAQPQHF. The CDR3 DNA reads TGCAGCGTAAGAGACAGGGGGCTGGCTCAGCCCCAGCATTTT.